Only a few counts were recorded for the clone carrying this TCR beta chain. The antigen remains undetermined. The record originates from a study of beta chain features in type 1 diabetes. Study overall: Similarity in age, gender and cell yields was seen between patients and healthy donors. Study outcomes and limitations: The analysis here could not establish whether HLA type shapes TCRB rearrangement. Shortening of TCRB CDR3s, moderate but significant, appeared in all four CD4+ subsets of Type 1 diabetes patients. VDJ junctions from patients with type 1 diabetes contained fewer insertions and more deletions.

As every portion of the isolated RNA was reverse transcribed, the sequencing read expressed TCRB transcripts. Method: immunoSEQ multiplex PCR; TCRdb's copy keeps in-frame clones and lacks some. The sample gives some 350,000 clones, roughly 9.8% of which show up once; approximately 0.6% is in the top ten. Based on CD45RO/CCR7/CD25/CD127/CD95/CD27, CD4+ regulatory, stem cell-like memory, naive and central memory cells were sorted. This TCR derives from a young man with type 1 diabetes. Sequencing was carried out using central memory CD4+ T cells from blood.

The chain's CDR3 is CAWGGQSPNQPQHF. Here the CDR3 DNA reads TGTGCCTGGGGGGGGCAGAGTCCCAATCAGCCCCAGCATTTT. The chain recombines TRBV30 with TRBJ1-5; D is possibly TRBD1 (6 bases). V shed 5 bases and J shed 3 bases, with 14 bases lying between them. CDR1 is GTSNPN, CDR2 SVGIG, per germline (reference sequence). CDR3 length: 14 amino acids.